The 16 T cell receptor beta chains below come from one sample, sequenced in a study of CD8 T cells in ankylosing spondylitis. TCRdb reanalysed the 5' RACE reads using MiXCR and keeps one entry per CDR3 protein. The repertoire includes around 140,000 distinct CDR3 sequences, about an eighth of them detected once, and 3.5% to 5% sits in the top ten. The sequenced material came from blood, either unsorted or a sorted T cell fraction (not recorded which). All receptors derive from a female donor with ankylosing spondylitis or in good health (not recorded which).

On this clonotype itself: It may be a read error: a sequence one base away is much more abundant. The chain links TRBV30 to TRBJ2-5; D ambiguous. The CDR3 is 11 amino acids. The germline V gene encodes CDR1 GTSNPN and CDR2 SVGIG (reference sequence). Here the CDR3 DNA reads TGTGCCTGGAGAGCTGAGAAGACCCAGTCCTTC. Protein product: CAWRAEKTQSF. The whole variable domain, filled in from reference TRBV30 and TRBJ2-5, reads SQTIHQWPATLVQPVGSPLSLECTVEGTSNPNLYWYRQAAGRGLQLLFYSVGIGQISSEVPQNLSASRPQDRQFILSSKKLLLSDSGFYLCAWRAEKTQSFGPGTRLLVL.

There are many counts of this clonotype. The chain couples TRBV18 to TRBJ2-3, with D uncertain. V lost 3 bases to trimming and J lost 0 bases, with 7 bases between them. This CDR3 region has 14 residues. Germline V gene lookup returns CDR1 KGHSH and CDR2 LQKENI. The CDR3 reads CASSPPTSTDTQYF. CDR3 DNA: TGTGCCAGCTCACCGCCAACTAGCACAGATACGCAGTATTTT.

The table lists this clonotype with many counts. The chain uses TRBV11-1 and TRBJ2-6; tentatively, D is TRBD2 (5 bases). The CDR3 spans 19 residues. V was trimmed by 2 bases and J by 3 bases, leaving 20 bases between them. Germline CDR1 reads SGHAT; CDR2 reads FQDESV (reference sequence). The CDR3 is CASSLWQRRMHGGANVLTF. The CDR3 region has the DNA TGTGCCAGCAGCTTATGGCAGCGGAGGATGCATGGTGGGGCCAACGTCCTGACTTTC. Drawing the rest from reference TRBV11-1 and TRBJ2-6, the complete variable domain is EAEVAQSPRYKITEKSQAVAFWCDPISGHATLYWYRQILGQGPELLVQFQDESVVDDSQLPKDRFSAERLKGVDSTLKIQPAELGDSAMYLCASSLWQRRMHGGANVLTFGAGSRLTVL.

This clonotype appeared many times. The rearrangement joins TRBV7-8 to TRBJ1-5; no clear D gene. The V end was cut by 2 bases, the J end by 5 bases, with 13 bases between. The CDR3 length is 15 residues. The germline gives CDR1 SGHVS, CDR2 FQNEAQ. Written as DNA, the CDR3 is TGTGCCAGCAGCTTAAGCCGGCCAGTCGATCAGCCCCAGCATTTT. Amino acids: CASSLSRPVDQPQHF.

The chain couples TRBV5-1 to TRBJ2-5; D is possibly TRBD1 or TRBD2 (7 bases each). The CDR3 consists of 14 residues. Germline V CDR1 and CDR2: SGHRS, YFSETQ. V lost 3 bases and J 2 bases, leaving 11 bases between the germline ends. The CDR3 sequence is CASSSRGGQETQYF. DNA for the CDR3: TGCGCCAGCAGCTCCAGGGGGGGACAAGAGACCCAGTACTTC.

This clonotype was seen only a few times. The CDR3 sequence: CASSAAWTASSGNTIYF. The CDR3 coding sequence is TGTGCCAGCAGTGCCGCTTGGACCGCTTCCTCTGGAAACACCATATATTTT. The chain is built from TRBV25-1 and TRBJ1-3; D is unclear. CDR3 size: 17 residues. Germline-derived CDR1 and CDR2 are MGHDK and SYGVNS. V gave up 4 bases and J gave up 0 bases, with 16 bases separating them.

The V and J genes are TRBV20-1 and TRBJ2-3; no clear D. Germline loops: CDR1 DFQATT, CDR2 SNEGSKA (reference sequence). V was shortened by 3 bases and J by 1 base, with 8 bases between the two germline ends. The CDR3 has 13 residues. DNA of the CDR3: TGCAGTGCTAGTAAACCTGGCACAGATACGCAGTATTTT. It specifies CSASKPGTDTQYF.

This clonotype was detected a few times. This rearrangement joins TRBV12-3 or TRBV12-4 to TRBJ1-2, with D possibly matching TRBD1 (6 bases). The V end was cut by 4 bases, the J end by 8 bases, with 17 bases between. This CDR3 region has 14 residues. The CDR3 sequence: CASSWGQNSLGYTF. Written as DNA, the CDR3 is TGTGCCAGCAGTTGGGGGCAGAACTCCTTGGGCTACACCTTC.

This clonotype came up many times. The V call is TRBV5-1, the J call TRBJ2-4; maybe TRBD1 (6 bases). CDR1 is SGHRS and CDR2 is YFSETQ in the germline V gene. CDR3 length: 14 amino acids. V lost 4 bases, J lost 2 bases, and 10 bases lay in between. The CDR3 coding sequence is TGCGCCAGCAGCCCGACAGGATCCAAAAACATTCAGTACTTC. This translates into CASSPTGSKNIQYF.

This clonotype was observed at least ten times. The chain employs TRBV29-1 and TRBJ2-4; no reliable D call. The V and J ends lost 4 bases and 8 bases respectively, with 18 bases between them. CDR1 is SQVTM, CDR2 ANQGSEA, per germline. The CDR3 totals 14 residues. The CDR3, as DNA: TGCAGCGTTGTGACGCCCCATAGGTCGGACATTCAGTACTTC. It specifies CSVVTPHRSDIQYF.

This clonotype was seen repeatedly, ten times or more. The CDR3 DNA is TGTGCCAGCAGCTTAGTTGCGGGACACACCGGGGAGCTGTTTTTT. This sequence encodes CASSLVAGHTGELFF. This chain joins TRBV7-9 and TRBJ2-2; D perhaps matches TRBD2 (6 bases). CDR3 length equals 15 residues. V lost 1 base to trimming and J lost 3 bases, with 9 bases between them. Germline V gene lookup returns CDR1 SEHNR and CDR2 FQNEAQ (reference sequence).

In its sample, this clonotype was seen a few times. The CDR3 region is CASSPGWTGVVGLNTEAFF. The CDR3 DNA follows: TGCGCCAGCAGCCCAGGGTGGACAGGGGTGGTGGGACTGAACACTGAAGCTTTCTTT. The chain employs TRBV5-1 and TRBJ1-1; 9 nucleotides line up with TRBD1. Germline-derived CDR1 and CDR2 are SGHRS and YFSETQ. J lost 0 bases, V lost 4 bases, and 16 bases had no gene match. The CDR3 consists of 19 residues. The full variable domain, completed using reference TRBV5-1 and TRBJ1-1, is KAGVTQTPRYLIKTRGQQVTLSCSPISGHRSVSWYQQTPGQGLQFLFEYFSETQRNKGNFPGRFSGRQFSNSRSEMNVSTLELGDSALYLCASSPGWTGVVGLNTEAFFGQGTRLTVV.

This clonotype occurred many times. CDR3 coding DNA: TGCGCCAGCAGCCAATACAGACAGGGGGCTCAATCCAACTATGGCTACACCTTC. Protein sequence: CASSQYRQGAQSNYGYTF. The V gene is TRBV4-1, the J gene TRBJ1-2; 10 bases are shared with TRBD1. The junction had 11 bases not matched to a gene; V was cut back by 2 bases and J by 2 bases. The CDR3 has 18 amino acids. Germline values: CDR1 MGHRA, CDR2 YSYEKL.

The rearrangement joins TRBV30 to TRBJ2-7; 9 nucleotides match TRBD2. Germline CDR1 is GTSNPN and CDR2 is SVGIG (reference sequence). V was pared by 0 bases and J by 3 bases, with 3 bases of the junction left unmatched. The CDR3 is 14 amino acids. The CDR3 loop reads CAWSVLAGNYEQYF. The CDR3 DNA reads TGTGCCTGGAGTGTACTAGCGGGCAACTACGAGCAGTACTTC. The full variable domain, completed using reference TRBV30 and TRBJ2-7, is SQTIHQWPATLVQPVGSPLSLECTVEGTSNPNLYWYRQAAGRGLQLLFYSVGIGQISSEVPQNLSASRPQDRQFILSSKKLLLSDSGFYLCAWSVLAGNYEQYFGPGTRLTVT.

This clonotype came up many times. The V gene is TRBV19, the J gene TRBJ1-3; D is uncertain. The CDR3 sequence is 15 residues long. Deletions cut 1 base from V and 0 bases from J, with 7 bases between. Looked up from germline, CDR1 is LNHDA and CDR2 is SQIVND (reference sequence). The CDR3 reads CASSIGRSSGNTIYF. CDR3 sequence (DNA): TGTGCCAGTAGTATAGGGAGAAGCTCTGGAAACACCATATATTTT. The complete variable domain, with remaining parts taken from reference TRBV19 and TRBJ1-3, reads DGGITQSPKYLFRKEGQNVTLSCEQNLNHDAMYWYRQDPGQGLRLIYYSQIVNDFQKGDIAEGYSVSREKKESFPLTVTSAQKNPTAFYLCASSIGRSSGNTIYFGEGSWLTVV.

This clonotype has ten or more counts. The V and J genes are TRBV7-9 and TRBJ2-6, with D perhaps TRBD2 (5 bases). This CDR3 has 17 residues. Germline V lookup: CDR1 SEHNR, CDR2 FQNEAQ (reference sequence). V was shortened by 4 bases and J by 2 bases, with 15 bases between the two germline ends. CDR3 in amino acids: CASSSGRGLAGANVLTF. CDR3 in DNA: TGTGCCAGCAGCTCCGGACGGGGTCTTGCTGGGGCCAACGTCCTGACTTTC.